This TCR beta chain was observed in a study of tumor-infiltrating lymphocytes in primary liver carcinoma. Study findings and constraints: When set against blood, tumors had a significantly higher top-250-clone fraction (p = 0.039). Tumor-adjacent and tumor-blood pairs shared less of their repertoires than tumor region pairs shared.

Germline DNA was also extracted, while the blood RNA originated from unsorted whole blood. Priming with a constant-region primer yielded TCR beta cDNA from 450 to 550 ng total RNA. Each TCR beta library was derived from three nested multiplex PCR rounds that employed slightly modified ARM-PCR. TRBV1-TRBV30 forward and Cbeta reverse primers drove the first two approximately 10-cycle rounds. TCRdb called the multiplex PCR reads again in MiXCR, with one record for every CDR3 protein. The table lists some 190,000 distinct CDR3 sequences, 60% of them singletons. The CDR3 extends over 16 amino acids. Worth noting for this clonotype: Its antigen is currently unknown.

The TCR was taken from a man aged 40-49 years with primary liver carcinoma and hepatitis B virus infection. Sequenced material: peripheral blood. The V call is TRBV12-3 or TRBV12-4, the J call TRBJ2-1; maybe TRBD2 (5 bases). CDR3 loop: CVNSLFPAGAYNEQFF. CDR3 bases: TGTGTCAACAGCCTTTTTCCGGCGGGTGCCTACAATGAGCAGTTCTTC.